This T cell receptor beta chain is drawn from a study of cytomegalovirus exposure and HLA in healthy donors. Study-level results: Segments of the TCR beta V type were, in most cases, productive about 90% or about 30% of the time in an earlier analysis. In a later analysis, a missense DCLRE1C variant was linked to TCR beta V- and J-gene trimming. What a later analysis showed was that several of the most significant clusters appeared linked to common viral pathogens.

This CDR3 is built from 15 residues. Per germline, CDR1 KGHSH and CDR2 LQKENI. The ends lost 3 bases at V and 7 bases at J; junction bases unmatched: 8. The PCR ran on 60 Vbeta and 13 Jbeta primers. This table comes from immunoSEQ multiplex PCR, and its TCRdb copy is limited to in-frame clones, with some not included. The data hold about 110,000 clones, with around 69% observed a single time. This clone came up once. What it binds is not known. Sequenced sample: PBMCs. The rearrangement uses TRBV18 and TRBJ2-7; TRBD1 matches 11 bases. The sequence was obtained from a woman aged 40-49 years in good health and CMV-seropositive. CDR3 sequence: CASSPWDRGIWEQYF. The CDR3 nucleotides read TGTGCCAGCTCACCTTGGGACAGGGGGATATGGGAGCAGTACTTC.